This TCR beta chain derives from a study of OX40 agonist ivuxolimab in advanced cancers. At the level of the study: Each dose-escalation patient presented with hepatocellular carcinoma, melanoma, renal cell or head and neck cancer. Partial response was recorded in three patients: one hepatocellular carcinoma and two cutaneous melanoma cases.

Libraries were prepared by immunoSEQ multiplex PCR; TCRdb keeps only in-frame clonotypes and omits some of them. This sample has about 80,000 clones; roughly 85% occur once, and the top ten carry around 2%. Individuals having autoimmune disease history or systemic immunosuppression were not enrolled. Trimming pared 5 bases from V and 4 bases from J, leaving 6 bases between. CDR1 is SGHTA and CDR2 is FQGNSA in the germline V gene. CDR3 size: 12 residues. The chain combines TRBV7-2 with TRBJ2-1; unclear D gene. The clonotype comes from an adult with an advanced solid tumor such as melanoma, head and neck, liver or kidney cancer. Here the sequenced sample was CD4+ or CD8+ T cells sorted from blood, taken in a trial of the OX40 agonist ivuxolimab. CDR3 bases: TGTGCCAGCAGCGCCAATTACAATGAGCAGTTCTTC. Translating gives CASSANYNEQFF.